This section outlines one T cell receptor beta chain sequence together with its context. No neoadjuvant therapy was given to the selected pancreatic ductal adenocarcinoma patients before their surgery. The CDR3 loop spans 14 amino acids. From germline, CDR1 is SGHNT and CDR2 YYREEE (reference sequence). J gave up 9 bases and V 4 bases, and 10 bases lay outside the gene matches. The data were produced by immunoSEQ multiplex PCR, yet TCRdb's version contains in-frame clones alone and is incomplete. The table lists about 11,000 clones, roughly 85% of them singletons, with roughly 18% in the top ten. The sample comes from a study of T cells in pancreatic ductal adenocarcinoma.

The chain uses TRBV5-4 and TRBJ2-1; 7 bases fit TRBD2. This TCR was sampled from a human donor with pancreatic ductal adenocarcinoma. The specimen was PBMCs. For the CDR3, the DNA is TGTGCCAGCAGCCAAGCGGGATCTTTAGGTGAGCAGTTCTTC. Encoded protein: CASSQAGSLGEQFF.